Each of the 17 T cell receptor beta chains below was sequenced from the same sample in a study of T cell responses to AZD1222 COVID-19 vaccine. Some clones are missing from TCRdb's copy, which holds only in-frame ones; the method was immunoSEQ multiplex PCR. The table lists 86,000 or so clones, 88% of them singletons. The specimen was peripheral blood, collected 28 days after the second AZD1222 dose. These receptors all stem from an adult who received the AZD1222 COVID-19 vaccine.

This clone was found once. CDR3: CATMGQGAPFYNSPLHF. CDR3 nucleotides: TGTGCCACCATGGGACAGGGGGCCCCCTTCTATAATTCACCCCTCCACTTT. The chain uses TRBV24-1 and TRBJ1-6; 12 bases are a match to TRBD1. The junction had 7 bases not matched to a gene; V was cut back by 8 bases and J by 3 bases. CDR3 length equals 17 residues. The germline V gene has CDR1 KGHDR and CDR2 SFDVKD.

V usage is TRBV29-1 and J usage is TRBJ2-2; weak D call: TRBD1 (5 bases). Trimming stripped 5 bases from V and 0 bases from J, with 10 bases between. Germline V gene lookup returns CDR1 SQVTM and CDR2 ANQGSEA. The CDR3 length is 14 residues. CDR3 DNA sequence: TGCAGCGTTAGTACAGGATCGAACACCGGGGAGCTGTTTTTT. This codes for CSVSTGSNTGELFF.

Written as DNA, the CDR3 is TGCGCCAGCAGCTTGGCCGCGGGACTAGCGGGAGGTGCCTCCTACGAGCAGTACTTC. Amino acid sequence: CASSLAAGLAGGASYEQYF. The V and J genes are TRBV5-1 and TRBJ2-7; 15 bases are a match to TRBD2. CDR1 and CDR2 (germline): SGHRS, YFSETQ. This CDR3 has 19 residues. With 0 bases clipped from V and 0 bases from J, the junction kept 7 bases outside the gene matches.

The chain employs TRBV7-6 and TRBJ2-2; 8 bases match TRBD2. The CDR3 is made up of 15 amino acids. Trimming took 6 bases from V and 5 from J; bases not matched to a gene: 8. The V gene's germline CDR1 is SGHVS and CDR2 FNYEAQ. The CDR3 DNA reads TGTGCCAGCAGTCCGAGATCTAGCGGGACCGGGGAGCTGTTTTTT. This sequence encodes CASSPRSSGTGELFF.

The chain carries TRBV27 and TRBJ2-2; 7 positions match TRBD2. This CDR3 is 17 amino acids long. The ends lost 7 bases at V and 3 bases at J; junction bases unmatched: 14. Germline CDR1 MNHEY, CDR2 SMNVEV (reference sequence). The chain's CDR3 is CASKPLGGGPDTGELFF. The CDR3 region has the DNA TGTGCCAGCAAACCCCTGGGGGGAGGGCCCGACACCGGGGAGCTGTTTTTT.

The chain is built from TRBV11-2 and TRBJ2-2; D is uncertain. In germline, CDR1 is SGHAT, CDR2 FQNNGV. This CDR3 region has 14 residues. The germline V and J ends were trimmed by 0 bases and 8 bases, with 10 bases remaining between them. CDR3 DNA sequence: TGTGCCAGCAGCTTAGATCCGAGAAAGGGGGAGCTGTTTTTT. It translates to CASSLDPRKGELFF.

This clone occurred once. This chain connects TRBV2 to TRBJ1-2, with TRBD1 identical over 9 bases. This CDR3 contains 14 residues. V shed 9 bases, J shed 9 bases, and the junction held 14 bases outside the gene matches. CDR1 and CDR2 (germline): SNHLY, FYNNEI. The CDR3 is CASLTTETGGRYTF. CDR3 in DNA: TGTGCCAGTCTCACCACCGAGACAGGGGGTCGCTACACCTTC.

V gene TRBV5-1 combines with J gene TRBJ2-1, with D uncertain. V dropped 2 bases and J dropped 5 bases, with 5 bases sitting between them. Germline V gene lookup returns CDR1 SGHRS and CDR2 YFSETQ. The CDR3 runs 12 residues. The CDR3 bases are TGCGCCAGCAGCTTATGGGACAATGAGCAGTTCTTC. Residues: CASSLWDNEQFF.

V gene TRBV15 combines with J gene TRBJ1-3; D gene ambiguous. Deletions cut 0 bases from V and 0 bases from J, with 12 bases between. The length of the CDR3 is 17 residues. Looked up from germline, CDR1 is LNHNV and CDR2 is YYDKDF (reference sequence). The CDR3 DNA sequence: TGTGCCACCAGCAGAGATTACCCCCAGAACTCTGGAAACACCATATATTTT. Protein product: CATSRDYPQNSGNTIYF.

The chain carries TRBV6-5 and TRBJ2-1; TRBD2 matches at 11 bases. The CDR3 is made up of 14 amino acids. Germline V gene lookup returns CDR1 MNHEY and CDR2 SVGAGI. V was pared by 6 bases and J by 7 bases, with 5 bases of the junction left unmatched. The CDR3 protein is CASRGASGRNEQFF. In nucleotides, the CDR3 is TGTGCCAGCAGGGGCGCTAGCGGGAGGAATGAGCAGTTCTTC.

The J gene is TRBJ1-2, the V gene TRBV19; D uncertain. The CDR3 sequence is 13 residues long. Trimming pared 5 bases from V and 8 bases from J, leaving 15 bases between. The germline gives CDR1 LNHDA, CDR2 SQIVND (reference sequence). The CDR3 loop is CASSVTPRGGYTF. CDR3 DNA: TGTGCCAGTAGTGTTACTCCCCGTGGAGGCTACACCTTC.

The chain has TRBV28 and TRBJ2-7; 7 bases map to TRBD1. Per the germline V gene, CDR1 is MDHEN and CDR2 is SYDVKM. The CDR3 is 14 amino acids. V lost 6 bases and J lost 4; bases outside the gene matches: 9. Written as DNA, the CDR3 is TGTGCCAGCAGCCTATGGACAGGTAGATACGAGCAGTACTTC. It translates to CASSLWTGRYEQYF.

J is TRBJ2-5 and V is TRBV28; a possible D gene is TRBD2 (6 bases). This CDR3 has 16 residues. The V end lost 6 bases, the J end lost 1 base, and 18 bases lay between the germline ends. The germline CDR1 and CDR2 sequences are MDHEN and SYDVKM. The CDR3 here is CASRLRVGGLQETQYF. CDR3 DNA: TGTGCCAGCAGGCTCAGGGTGGGAGGCCTCCAAGAGACCCAGTACTTC.

The V gene is TRBV7-8, the J gene TRBJ1-1, with D unresolved. The CDR3 covers 14 residues. V was clipped by 5 bases and J by 1 base, with 11 bases between them. Germline assignment: CDR1 SGHVS and CDR2 FQNEAQ. The CDR3 loop is CASSRGGWNTEAFF. The CDR3 DNA follows: TGTGCCAGCAGCCGGGGAGGGTGGAACACTGAAGCTTTCTTT.

The rearrangement links TRBV7-9 to TRBJ2-5; D perhaps matches TRBD2 (6 bases). CDR1 and CDR2 from the germline V gene are SEHNR and FQNEAQ (reference sequence). The CDR3 extends over 15 amino acids. Trimming stripped 5 bases from V and 1 base from J, with 14 bases between. Here the CDR3 reads CASSTSRDSQETQYF. The CDR3 DNA follows: TGTGCCAGCAGCACCTCACGGGACTCCCAAGAGACCCAGTACTTC.

The chain links TRBV21-1 to TRBJ2-1; the D segment call TRBD2 is taken from the table without a DNA check. TRBV21-1 represents a pseudogene. The length of the CDR3 is 15 residues. DNA of the CDR3: TGTGCCAGCAGCAAATTGGAGGGAGAAGCCAATGAGCAGTTCTTC. Protein sequence: CASSKLEGEANEQFF.

This sequence joins TRBV7-8 and TRBJ1-5; 8 bases match TRBD1. The germline V gene has CDR1 SGHVS and CDR2 FQNEAQ. The trim removed 3 bases at V and 4 bases at J, leaving 2 bases unmatched. CDR3 length equals 14 residues. Here the CDR3 DNA reads TGTGCCAGCAGCTTGTACAGGGGGAATCAGCCCCAGCATTTT. Its protein is CASSLYRGNQPQHF.